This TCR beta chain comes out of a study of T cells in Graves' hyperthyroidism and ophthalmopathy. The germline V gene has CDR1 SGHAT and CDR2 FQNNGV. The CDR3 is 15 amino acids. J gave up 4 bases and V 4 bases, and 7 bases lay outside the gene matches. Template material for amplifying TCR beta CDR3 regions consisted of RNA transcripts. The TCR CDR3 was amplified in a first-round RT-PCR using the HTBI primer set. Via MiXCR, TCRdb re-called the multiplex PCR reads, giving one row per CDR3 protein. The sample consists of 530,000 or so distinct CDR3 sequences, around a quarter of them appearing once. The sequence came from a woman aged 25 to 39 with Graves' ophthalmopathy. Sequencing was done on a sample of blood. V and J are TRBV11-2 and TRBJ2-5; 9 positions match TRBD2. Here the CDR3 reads CASSSHAGGGETQYF. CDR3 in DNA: TGTGCCAGCAGCTCCCATGCGGGGGGGGGAGAGACCCAGTACTTC.